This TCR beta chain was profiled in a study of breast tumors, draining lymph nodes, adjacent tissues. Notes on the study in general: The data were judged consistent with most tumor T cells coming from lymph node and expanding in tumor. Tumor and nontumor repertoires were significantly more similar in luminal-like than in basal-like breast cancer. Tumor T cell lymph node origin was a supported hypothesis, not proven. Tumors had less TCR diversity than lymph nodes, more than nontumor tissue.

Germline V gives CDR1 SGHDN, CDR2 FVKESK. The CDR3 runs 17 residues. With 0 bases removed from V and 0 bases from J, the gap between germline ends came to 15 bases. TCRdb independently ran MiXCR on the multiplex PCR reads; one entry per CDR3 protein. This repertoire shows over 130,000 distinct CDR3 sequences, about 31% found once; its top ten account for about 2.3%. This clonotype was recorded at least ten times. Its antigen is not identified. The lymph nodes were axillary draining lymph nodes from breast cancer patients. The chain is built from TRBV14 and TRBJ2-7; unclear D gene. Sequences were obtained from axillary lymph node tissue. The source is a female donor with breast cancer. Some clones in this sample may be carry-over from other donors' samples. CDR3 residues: CASSQEVDPLSSYEQYF. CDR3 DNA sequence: TGTGCCAGCAGCCAAGAGGTCGACCCTTTAAGCTCCTACGAGCAGTACTTC. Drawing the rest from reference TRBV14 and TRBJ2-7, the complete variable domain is EAGVTQFPSHSVIEKGQTVTLRCDPISGHDNLYWYRRVMGKEIKFLLHFVKESKQDESGMPNNRFLAERTGGTYSTLKVQPAELEDSGVYFCASSQEVDPLSSYEQYFGPGTRLTVT.